This TCR beta chain was retrieved from a study of cytomegalovirus exposure and HLA in healthy donors. Overall study context: The same platform was used for the 110 or so validation repertoires and the 650 to 800 first-cohort repertoires, a later analysis reported.

TCRdb's copy holds only in-frame clones and misses some; the assay was immunoSEQ multiplex PCR. The sample gives about 140,000 clones, about 90% of which show up once; over 6.5% is in the top ten. Details on this clone: Its antigen is unknown.

Study findings and constraints: The study found most TCR sequences rare, yet found some public TCRs in many donors.

CDR3 size: 15 residues. With V trimmed by 0 bases and J by 5 bases, 5 bases remained unmatched. Germline V gene data show CDR1 as LGHNA and CDR2 as YNFKEQ. The source is a woman younger than 30 in good health and CMV-seropositive. Source material: PBMCs. This chain uses TRBV4-2 with TRBJ2-7; 9 positions agree with TRBD1. CDR3 sequence: CASSQDGQGRNEQYF. Here the CDR3 DNA reads TGTGCCAGCAGCCAAGATGGACAGGGGAGGAACGAGCAGTACTTC.